The sequence of this TCR beta chain was determined in a study of T cell repertoires in cytomegalovirus infection. In the study overall: Public TCR beta signatures were indicative of both CMV infection and a matching HLA type. Whole-study results and caveats: Adding up the frequency of public TCR beta families identified people who carried CMV plus the relevant HLA. Predominance within the ex vivo response was attributable to HLA-C-restricted CMV-specific TCR beta clonotypes.

V trimming: 3 bases; J trimming: 4 bases; junction bases outside the gene matches: 8. Germline assignment: CDR1 SGDLS and CDR2 YYNGEE. The CDR3 is 18 amino acids. The table lists this clonotype with many counts. Its antigen is undetermined. TCRdb itself ran the reads through MiXCR, one entry per CDR3 protein. Of approximately 500,000 distinct CDR3 sequences listed, approximately 15% were seen once; the top ten hold roughly 25%. The receptor was isolated from a human donor in good health (CMV status not recorded). Some clones in this sample may be carry-over from other donors' samples. The chain uses TRBV9 and TRBJ2-6, with 12 bases matching TRBD1. The sample was CD8+ T cells from PBMCs. CDR3 in amino acids: CASSAYGTGGSGANVLTF. DNA for the CDR3: TGTGCCAGCAGCGCCTACGGGACAGGGGGCTCAGGGGCCAACGTCCTGACTTTC.